This T cell receptor (beta chain) was documented in a study of blood T cells in healthy people across ages. Study results and limitations: The study lacked donor CMV status, which possibly confounded expanded clonotype changes. Any conclusive comparison of naive versus antigen-experienced cells was prevented by using unsorted PBMCs.

Germline CDR1 and CDR2: MNHNS and SASEGT. The CDR3 consists of 14 residues. V lost 2 bases and J lost 4, with 11 bases in between. A note on this clonotype: Antigen unknown.

Together with a sample-barcoded 5' primer, a J-beta primer mix was included in a second PCR lasting roughly 6 to 12 cycles. TCRdb re-analysed the 5' RACE reads in MiXCR, keeping a single row per CDR3 protein. The data hold about 1.6 million distinct CDR3 sequences, with 30% to 40% observed a single time. This chain links TRBV6-1 with TRBJ1-2, with D possibly matching TRBD1 (6 bases). The sample consisted of blood. This receptor was taken from a woman aged 25 to 45 in good health. This chain's CDR3 is CASSEPQGFYGYTF. DNA of the CDR3: TGTGCCAGCAGTGAACCCCAGGGGTTCTATGGCTACACCTTC.